This T cell receptor beta chain appears in the sequencing data of a study of blood T cell repertoires in COVID-19. About the study: The cDNA or gDNA used as material had been derived from T cells, B-cell-depleted T cells, or PBMCs.

CDR3 length: 17 residues. The germline CDR1 and CDR2 sequences are LNHDA and SQIVND (reference sequence). Trimming took 0 bases from V and 0 from J, leaving 12 bases between them. Data came from immunoSEQ multiplex PCR; TCRdb stores just in-frame clones and leaves some out. Here the sample spans around 130,000 clones, roughly four fifths being singletons. The chain recombines TRBV19 with TRBJ1-5; maybe TRBD1 (5 bases). Sample: peripheral blood. The receptor comes from a man aged 35 to 55 with active or convalescent COVID-19. The CDR3 here is CASSIDQAGNSNQPQHF. CDR3 nucleotides: TGTGCCAGTAGTATAGATCAGGCAGGGAATAGCAATCAGCCCCAGCATTTT.